A selection of T cell receptor beta chains follows, all from one sample in a study of tumor-infiltrating lymphocytes in localized non-small cell lung cancer. The data were produced by immunoSEQ multiplex PCR, yet TCRdb's version contains in-frame clones alone and is incomplete. The table records 12,000 or so clones, roughly 79% of them present only once. Specimen: lung tumor tissue. The receptors stem from a human donor with non-small cell lung cancer. CDR3s include the opening cysteine and the closing phenylalanine or tryptophan. D genes are given only for firm matches. Size is omitted from some rows. Given values are once, few, many or a class for expanded clones.

NA	TRBJ1-1	TRBD1	TRBV7-8	TGTGCCAGCAGCTTACCACAGGGGTTGAACACTGAAGCTTTCTTT	CASSLPQGLNTEAFF
NA	TRBJ2-1	TRBD2	TRBV9	TGTGCCAGCAGCCCGGAGCGGGGCAGGGCTTATGAGCAGTTCTTC	CASSPERGRAYEQFF
NA	TRBJ2-2	NA	TRBV5-1	TGCGCCAGCAGTCTTGGGCACCGGGACTTGAACACCGGGGAGCTGTTTTTT	CASSLGHRDLNTGELFF
NA	TRBJ1-4	NA	TRBV6-6	TGTGCCAGCAGACACGGGACGGGGGGTAATGAAAAACTGTTTTTT	CASRHGTGGNEKLFF
NA	TRBJ1-1	NA	TRBV19	TGTGCCAGTAGACCAAGAACAGGGCTTGTCACTGAAGCTTTCTTT	CASRPRTGLVTEAFF
NA	TRBJ1-3	NA	TRBV9	TGTGCCAGCAGCCCCCACCCAGGGGTTACTGGAAACACCATATATTTT	CASSPHPGVTGNTIYF
NA	TRBJ2-5	TRBD1	TRBV4-3	TGCGCCAGCAGCCAAGGACAGGGGTTTGAAGAGACCCAGTACTTC	CASSQGQGFEETQYF
few	TRBJ2-7	NA	TRBV7-9	TGTGCCAGCAGCGAAGGGGGATCCGCCTACGAGCAGTACTTC	CASSEGGSAYEQYF
NA	TRBJ1-1	TRBD1	TRBV11-2	TGTGCCAGCAGCACCCGGACAGGGACCATGAACACTGAAGCTTTCTTT	CASSTRTGTMNTEAFF
NA	TRBJ2-3	TRBD1	TRBV5-4	TGTGCCAGCAGCTTGTTAGGGGACAGGTCCACAGATACGCAGTATTTT	CASSLLGDRSTDTQYF
NA	TRBJ2-2	TRBD2	TRBV4-3	TGCGCCAGCAGCCAAGCGTCTAGCGGGGGGGTCTGGAACACCGGGGAGCTGTTTTTT	CASSQASSGGVWNTGELFF
NA	TRBJ2-1	TRBD2	TRBV28	TGTGCCAGCACTTCTGCGGGAGAGGTAGTATCCTACAATGAGCAGTTCTTC	CASTSAGEVVSYNEQFF
NA	TRBJ1-5	TRBD1	TRBV19	TGTGCCAGTAGTGGACAGGCCCTTAATCAGCCCCAGCATTTT	CASSGQALNQPQHF
NA	TRBJ2-2	NA	TRBV4-1	TGCGCCAGCAGCCAAGGTCGGGGGAGTAGTAGCGGGGAGCTGTTTTTT	CASSQGRGSSSGELFF
NA	TRBJ2-1	NA	TRBV7-2	TGTGCCAGCAGCTTTCGGGGCGTAACCTACAATGAGCAGTTCTTC	CASSFRGVTYNEQFF
NA	TRBJ2-3	NA	TRBV7-9	TGTGCCAGCAGTCAGGGTAGGACAGATACGCAGTATTTT	CASSQGRTDTQYF
few	TRBJ1-1	NA	TRBV20-1	TGCAGTGCTCCAGCCCACACTGAAGCTTTCTTT	CSAPAHTEAFF
NA	TRBJ1-2	TRBD1	TRBV27	TGTGCCAGCAGTTCCATCTTTACGCTCGGGACAGGAGCAAACTATGGCTACACCTTC	CASSSIFTLGTGANYGYTF
NA	TRBJ2-5	TRBD2	TRBV5-3	TGTGCCAGAAGCTTGGAAGGACTAGCGGAGAAAGGAGGGGAGACCCAGTACTTC	CARSLEGLAEKGGETQYF
few	TRBJ1-1	NA	TRBV29-1	TGCAGCGTACGGAACCGGGACACTGAAGCTTTCTTT	CSVRNRDTEAFF
NA	TRBJ2-3	TRBD2	TRBV18	TGTGCCAGCTCACTTATAGCGGGGGGCACAGATACGCAGTATTTT	CASSLIAGGTDTQYF
NA	TRBJ2-7	TRBD2	TRBV28	TGTGCCAGCAGTTCCACACTAGCGGGCGATGTCTATCCCTACGAGCAGTACTTC	CASSSTLAGDVYPYEQYF
medium-sized	TRBJ1-2	TRBD1	TRBV19	TGTGCCAGTAGTTCCGGCGGGACAGGGGGCCTCTATGGCTACACCTTC	CASSSGGTGGLYGYTF
NA	TRBJ2-7	NA	TRBV10-3	TGTGCCACCTCAGCGGTGGGAAACGAGCAGTACTTC	CATSAVGNEQYF
NA	TRBJ1-2	NA	TRBV7-9	TGTGCCAGCAGCTTAGGGGGTGGCAACTATGGCTACACCTTC	CASSLGGGNYGYTF
NA	TRBJ2-1	NA	TRBV10-3	TGTGCCATCAGCCGGACGGGACGCAGCTCCTACAATGAGCAGTTCTTC	CAISRTGRSSYNEQFF
hyperexpanded	TRBJ1-2	TRBD1	TRBV27	TGTGCCAGCAGTTTCGGACAGGAGCGTGGCTACACCTTC	CASSFGQERGYTF
NA	TRBJ2-2	TRBD2	TRBV5-1	TGCGCCAGCAGCCCCGACCCTAGCGGAATGAACACCGGGGAGCTGTTTTTT	CASSPDPSGMNTGELFF
few	TRBJ1-2	TRBD1	TRBV18	TGTGCCAGCTCACCACGAGGACAGGGGGAGAATGGCTACACCTTC	CASSPRGQGENGYTF
NA	TRBJ2-2	NA	TRBV5-1	TGCGCCAGCAGCCTCGACCCTAACGCGAACACCGGGGAGCTGTTTTTT	CASSLDPNANTGELFF
NA	TRBJ2-7	NA	TRBV6-5	TGTGCCAGCAGTTACGGTGGCGGACCTTACTACGAGCAGTACTTC	CASSYGGGPYYEQYF
NA	TRBJ1-5	NA	TRBV2	TGTGCCAGCATCCGATCTTCGGGTCAGCCCCAGCATTTT	CASIRSSGQPQHF
NA	TRBJ1-1	NA	TRBV9	TGTGCCAGCAGCGTAGGAGGTCATAACACTGAAGCTTTCTTT	CASSVGGHNTEAFF
NA	TRBJ1-2	NA	TRBV7-2	TGTGCCAGCAGCCAACGGTATGGCTACACCTTC	CASSQRYGYTF
NA	TRBJ1-2	NA	TRBV5-1	TGCGCCAGCAGCTTAGAGTTCGGCTATGGCTACACCTTC	CASSLEFGYGYTF
NA	TRBJ1-4	NA	TRBV5-6	TGTGCCAGCAGCTTGGCCATAAGGGGTGAGGAAAAACTGTTTTTT	CASSLAIRGEEKLFF
NA	TRBJ2-7	NA	TRBV7-9	TGTGCCAGCAGCTTAGCGATAAACGAGCAGTACTTC	CASSLAINEQYF
few	TRBJ1-4	NA	TRBV11-2	TGTGCCAGCCGGGGGGTCGGAACTAATGAAAAACTGTTTTTT	CASRGVGTNEKLFF
NA	TRBJ2-2	NA	TRBV12-5	TGTGCTAGTGCTGGGGGCGGGGAGCTGTTTTTT	CASAGGGELFF
medium-sized	TRBJ2-2	NA	TRBV7-2	TGTGCCAGCAGCTTAGTGTTTCAACCTAACACCGGGGAGCTGTTTTTT	CASSLVFQPNTGELFF
NA	TRBJ1-1	NA	TRBV5-1	TGCGCCAGCAGCTCGAATAACCCGGGGGACACTGAAGCTTTCTTT	CASSSNNPGDTEAFF
NA	TRBJ2-3	TRBD2	TRBV30	TGTGCCTGGAGTACCGCGGGACTAAGGGGAGATACGCAGTATTTT	CAWSTAGLRGDTQYF